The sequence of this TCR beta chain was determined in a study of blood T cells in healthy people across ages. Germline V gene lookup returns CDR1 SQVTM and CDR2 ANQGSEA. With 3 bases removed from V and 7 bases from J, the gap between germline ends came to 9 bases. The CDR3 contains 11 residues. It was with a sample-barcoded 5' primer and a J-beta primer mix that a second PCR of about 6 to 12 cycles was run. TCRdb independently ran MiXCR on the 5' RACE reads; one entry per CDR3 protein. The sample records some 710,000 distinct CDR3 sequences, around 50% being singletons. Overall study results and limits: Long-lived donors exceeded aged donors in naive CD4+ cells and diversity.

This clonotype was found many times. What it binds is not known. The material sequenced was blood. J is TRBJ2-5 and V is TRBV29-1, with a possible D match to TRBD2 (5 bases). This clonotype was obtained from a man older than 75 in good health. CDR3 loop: CSVDGVGTQYF. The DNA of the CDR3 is TGCAGCGTTGACGGGGTTGGGACCCAGTACTTC. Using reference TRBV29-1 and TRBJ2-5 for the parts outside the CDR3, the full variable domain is SAVISQKPSRDICQRGTSLTIQCQVDSQVTMMFWYRQQPGQSLTLIATANQGSEATYESGFVIDKFPISRPNLTFSTLTVSNMSPEDSSIYLCSVDGVGTQYFGPGTRLLVL.